This T cell receptor beta chain was sequenced during a study of blood T cell repertoires in COVID-19. Across the study: Donors in the United States, Italy and Spain gave samples during acute or convalescent COVID-19. The cDNA or gDNA used as material had been derived from T cells, B-cell-depleted T cells, or PBMCs.

The CDR3 covers 14 residues. V was pared by 7 bases and J by 3 bases, with 6 bases of the junction left unmatched. Germline V gene data show CDR1 as SNHLY and CDR2 as FYNNEI. Authors' processing steps: Amplification of reference gene primers provided the estimated nucleated cell counts. The protocol was immunoSEQ multiplex PCR, while the TCRdb copy is restricted to in-frame clones and leaves out a portion. The V and J calls and clone size are taken from that table; D and trimming were inferred from the DNA. Here the sample spans 100,000 to 150,000 clones, around 90% being singletons. The material sequenced was peripheral blood. The sequence was obtained from a human donor in a cohort sampled during active COVID-19. The chain employs TRBV2 and TRBJ2-5; 9 nucleotides align to TRBD2. CDR3 sequence (DNA): TGTGCCAGCACTGGGCGGACTAGCGAAGAGACCCAGTACTTC. The encoded protein is CASTGRTSEETQYF.